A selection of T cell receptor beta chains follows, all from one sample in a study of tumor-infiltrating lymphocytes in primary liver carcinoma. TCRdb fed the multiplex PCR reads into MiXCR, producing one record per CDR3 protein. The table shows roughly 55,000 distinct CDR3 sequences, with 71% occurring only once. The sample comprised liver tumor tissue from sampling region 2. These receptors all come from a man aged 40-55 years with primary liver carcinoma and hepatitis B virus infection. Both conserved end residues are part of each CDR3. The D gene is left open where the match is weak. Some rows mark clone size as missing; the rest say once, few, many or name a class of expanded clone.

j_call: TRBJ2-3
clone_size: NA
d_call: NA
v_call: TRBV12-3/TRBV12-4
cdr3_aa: CASSLRGWDTQYF
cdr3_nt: TGTGCCAGCAGTTTACGGGGTTGGGATACGCAGTATTTT

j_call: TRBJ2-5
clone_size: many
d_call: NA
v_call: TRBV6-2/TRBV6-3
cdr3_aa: CASTQAQGGQETQYF
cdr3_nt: TGTGCCAGCACCCAAGCACAGGGCGGCCAAGAGACCCAGTACTTC

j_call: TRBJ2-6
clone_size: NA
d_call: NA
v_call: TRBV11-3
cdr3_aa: CTSSSTAQSGASVPTF
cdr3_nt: TGTACCAGCAGCTCGACAGCACAGTCTGGGGCCAGCGTCCCGACTTTC

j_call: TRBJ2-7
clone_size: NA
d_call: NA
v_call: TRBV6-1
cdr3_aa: CAGSETGYEQYF
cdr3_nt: TGTGCCGGCAGTGAAACCGGTTACGAGCAGTACTTC

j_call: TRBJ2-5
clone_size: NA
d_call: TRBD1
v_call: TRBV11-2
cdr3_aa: CASNLTAGGSGDSQYF
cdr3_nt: TGTGCCAGCAACTTAACAGCAGGGGGCTCGGGGGATTCCCAGTACTTC

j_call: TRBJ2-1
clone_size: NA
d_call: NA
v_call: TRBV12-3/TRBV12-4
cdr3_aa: CASIQRREANEQFF
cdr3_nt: TGTGCCAGCATCCAAAGGAGGGAGGCCAATGAGCAGTTCTTC

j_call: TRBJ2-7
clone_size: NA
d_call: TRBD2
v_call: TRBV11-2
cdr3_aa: CASSLGLARSSYEQYF
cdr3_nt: TGTGCCAGCAGCTTGGGACTAGCGCGAAGCTCCTACGAGCAGTACTTC

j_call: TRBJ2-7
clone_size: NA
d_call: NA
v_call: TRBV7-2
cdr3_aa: CASNLGTNSYEQYF
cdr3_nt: TGTGCCAGCAACCTCGGGACAAACTCCTACGAGCAGTACTTC

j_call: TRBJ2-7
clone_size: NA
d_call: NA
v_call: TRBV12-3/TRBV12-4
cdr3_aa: CASTAEGSVQYF
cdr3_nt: TGTGCCAGCACAGCGGAAGGCAGTGTACAGTACTTC

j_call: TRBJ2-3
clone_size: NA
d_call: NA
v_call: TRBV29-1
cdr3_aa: CNVEGGAGITDTRYF
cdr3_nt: TGCAACGTTGAGGGCGGGGCCGGCATCACAGATACGCGGTATTTT

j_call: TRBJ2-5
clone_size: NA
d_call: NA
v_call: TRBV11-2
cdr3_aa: CASNLTTGSSRETQYF
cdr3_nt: TGTGCCAGCAACTTAACAACAGGGAGCTCGAGGGAGACCCAGTACTTC

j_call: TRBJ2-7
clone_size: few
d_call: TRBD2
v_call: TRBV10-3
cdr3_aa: CAICEGTSGEHEQYF
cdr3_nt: TGTGCCATCTGTGAGGGGACTAGCGGTGAACACGAGCAGTACTTC

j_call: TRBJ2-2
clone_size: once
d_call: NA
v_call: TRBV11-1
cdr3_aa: CASNLLPGRDTGELFF
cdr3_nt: TGTGCCAGCAATTTACTCCCTGGGCGCGACACCGGGGAGCTGTTTTTT

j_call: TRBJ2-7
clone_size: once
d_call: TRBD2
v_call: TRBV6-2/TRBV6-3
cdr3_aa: CASSRLAEAYEQYF
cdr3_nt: TGTGCCAGCAGTCGACTAGCGGAAGCGTACGAGCAGTACTTC

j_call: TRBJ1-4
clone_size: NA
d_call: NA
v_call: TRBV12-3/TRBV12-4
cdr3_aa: CASSFFDRGNGKLFF
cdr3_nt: TGTGCCAGCAGTTTCTTTGACAGAGGAAATGGAAAACTGTTTTTT

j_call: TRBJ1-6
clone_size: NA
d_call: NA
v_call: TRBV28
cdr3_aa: CACSFAVHDLHF
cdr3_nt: TGTGCCTGCAGTTTTGCAGTCCATGACCTCCACTTT

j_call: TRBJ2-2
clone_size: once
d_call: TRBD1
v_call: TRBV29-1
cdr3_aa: CSVGTGANAGELFF
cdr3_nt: TGCAGCGTTGGGACAGGGGCAAACGCCGGGGAGCTGTTTTTT

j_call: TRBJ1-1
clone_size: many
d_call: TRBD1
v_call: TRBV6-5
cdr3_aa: CASSRTGETEAFF
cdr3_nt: TGTGCCAGCAGTAGGACAGGGGAAACAGAAGCTTTCTTT

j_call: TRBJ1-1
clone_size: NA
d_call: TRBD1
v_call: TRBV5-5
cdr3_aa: CDSSLAAGTGRTEAFF
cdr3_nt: TGTGACAGCAGCTTGGCTGCGGGGACAGGGAGGACTGAAGCTTTCTTT

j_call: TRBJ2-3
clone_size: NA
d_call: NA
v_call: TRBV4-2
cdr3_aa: CASSQVVLLVGATDTQYF
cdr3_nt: TGTGCCAGCAGCCAAGTGGTGCTTCTAGTGGGAGCGACAGATACGCAATATTTT

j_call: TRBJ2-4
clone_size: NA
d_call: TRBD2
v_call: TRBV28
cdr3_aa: CASSLNKVLAGRTAKNIQYF
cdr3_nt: TGTGCCAGCAGTTTAAACAAAGTATTAGCGGGACGCACGGCCAAAAACATTCAGTACTTC

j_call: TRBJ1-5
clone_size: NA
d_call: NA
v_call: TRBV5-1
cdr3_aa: CASRPDPGDQSQHF
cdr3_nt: TGCGCCAGCAGGCCTGACCCGGGCGATCAGTCCCAGCATTTT

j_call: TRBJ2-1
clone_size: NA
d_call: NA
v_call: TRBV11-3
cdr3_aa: CASSLRANEQSF
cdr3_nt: TGTGCCAGCAGCTTACGTGCCAATGAGCAGTCCTTC

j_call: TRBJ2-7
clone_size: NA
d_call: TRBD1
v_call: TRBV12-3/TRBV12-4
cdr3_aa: CASTRGTGGSYEQYF
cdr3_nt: TGTGCCAGCACTCGGGGGACAGGGGGCTCCTACGAACAGTACTTC

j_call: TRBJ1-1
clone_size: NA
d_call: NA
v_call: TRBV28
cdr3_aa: CASNINRAPLNIEAFF
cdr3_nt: TGTGCCAGCAATATTAACAGGGCCCCTCTGAACATAGAAGCTTTCTTT

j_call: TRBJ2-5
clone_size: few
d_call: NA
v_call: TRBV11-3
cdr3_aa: CASSRGTVETQYF
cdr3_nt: TGTGCCAGCAGCAGAGGGACCGTAGAGACCCAGTACTTC

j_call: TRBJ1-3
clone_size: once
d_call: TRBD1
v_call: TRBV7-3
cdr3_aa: CVSSPATGPNTIYF
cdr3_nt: TGTGTCAGCAGCCCAGCGACAGGGCCGAACACCATATATTTT

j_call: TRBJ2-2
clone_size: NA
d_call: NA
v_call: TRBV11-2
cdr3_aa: CASSLVGRGLVTRELFF
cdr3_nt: TGTGCCAGCAGCCTGGTAGGCAGGGGACTTGTCACCAGGGAGCTGTTTTTT

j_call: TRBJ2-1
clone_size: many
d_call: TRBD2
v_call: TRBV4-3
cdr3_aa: CASSQDGTRQNEQFF
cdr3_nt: TGCGCCAGCAGCCAAGACGGGACTAGGCAGAATGAGCAGTTCTTC

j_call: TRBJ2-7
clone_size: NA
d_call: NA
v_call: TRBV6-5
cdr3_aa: CASMLRGIYAYEQYF
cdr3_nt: TGTGCCAGCATGCTTAGGGGGATCTACGCCTACGAGCAGTACTTC

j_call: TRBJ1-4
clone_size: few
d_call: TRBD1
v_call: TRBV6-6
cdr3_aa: CASSNRDRGLGEKLFF
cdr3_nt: TGTGCCAGCAGTAACCGGGACAGGGGGCTAGGCGAAAAACTGTTTTTT

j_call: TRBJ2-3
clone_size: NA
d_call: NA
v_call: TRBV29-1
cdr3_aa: CSVEHGVTQYF
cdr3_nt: TGCAGCGTTGAGCACGGGGTTACGCAGTATTTT

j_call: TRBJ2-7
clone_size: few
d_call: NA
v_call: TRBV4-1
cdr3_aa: CASSQVSSDAYEQYF
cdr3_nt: TGCGCCAGCAGCCAAGTCTCAAGCGACGCATACGAGCAGTACTTC

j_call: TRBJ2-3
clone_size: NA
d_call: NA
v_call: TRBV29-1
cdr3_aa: CSVDARGRIDAQYF
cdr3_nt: TGCAGCGTTGATGCCCGAGGTCGCATAGATGCGCAGTATTTT

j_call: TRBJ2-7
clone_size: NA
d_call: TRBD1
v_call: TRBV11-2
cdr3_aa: CASSVVVGGQYEQYF
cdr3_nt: TGTGCCAGTAGCGTTGTGGTAGGGGGCCAGTACGAGCAGTACTTC

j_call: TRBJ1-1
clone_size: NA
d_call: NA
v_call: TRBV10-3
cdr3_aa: CAISESPHTHGAEAFF
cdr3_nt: TGTGCCATCAGTGAGTCTCCGCACACTCACGGGGCTGAAGCTTTCTTT

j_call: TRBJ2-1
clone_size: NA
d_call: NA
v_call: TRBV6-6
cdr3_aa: CANSPRDGGSYNEQFF
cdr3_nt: TGTGCCAACAGTCCCCGGGACGGCGGCTCCTATAATGAGCAGTTCTTC

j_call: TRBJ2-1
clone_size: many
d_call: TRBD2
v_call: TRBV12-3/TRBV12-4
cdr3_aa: CASSPLAGGLTGNEQFF
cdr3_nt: TGTGCCAGCAGTCCACTAGCGGGAGGGCTTACAGGGAATGAGCAGTTCTTC

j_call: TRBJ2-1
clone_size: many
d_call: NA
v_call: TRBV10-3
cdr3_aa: CAISTSTTNEQFF
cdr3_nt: TGTGCCATCAGCACAAGTACCACCAATGAGCAGTTCTTC

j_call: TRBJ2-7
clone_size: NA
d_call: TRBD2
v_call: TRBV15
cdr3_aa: CATSGRIRLAAYEQYF
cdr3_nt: TGTGCCACCAGCGGACGGATCAGACTAGCGGCCTACGAGCAGTACTTC

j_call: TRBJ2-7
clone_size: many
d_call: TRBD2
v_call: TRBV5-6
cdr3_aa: CASSVGASGISSYEQYF
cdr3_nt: TGTGCCAGCAGCGTGGGGGCTAGCGGGATTAGCTCCTACGAGCAGTACTTC

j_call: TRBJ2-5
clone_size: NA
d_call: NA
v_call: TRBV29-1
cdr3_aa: CSLDTSGRETQYF
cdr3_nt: TGCAGCCTTGACACATCTGGGCGGGAGACCCAGTACTTC

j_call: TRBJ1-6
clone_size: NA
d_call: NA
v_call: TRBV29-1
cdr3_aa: CSVAKGTGSPLHF
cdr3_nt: TGCAGCGTTGCAAAGGGGACCGGTTCACCCCTCCACTTT

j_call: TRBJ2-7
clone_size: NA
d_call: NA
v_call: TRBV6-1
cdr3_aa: CTSSLGGSSSCEQYF
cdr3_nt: TGTACCAGCAGCCTGGGGGGCAGTAGCTCCTGTGAGCAGTACTTC

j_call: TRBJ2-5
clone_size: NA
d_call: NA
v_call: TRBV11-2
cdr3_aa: CTSNFQVGETQYF
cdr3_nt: TGTACCAGCAACTTTCAGGTGGGAGAGACCCAGTACTTC

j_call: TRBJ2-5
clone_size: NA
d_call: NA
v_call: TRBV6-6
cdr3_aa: CACSYSQGRQVTQYF
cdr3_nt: TGTGCCTGCAGTTACTCGCAGGGCCGGCAAGTGACCCAGTACTTC

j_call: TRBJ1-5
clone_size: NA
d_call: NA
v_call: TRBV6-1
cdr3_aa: CTCSEEEGREGNEPQHF
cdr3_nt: TGTACCTGCAGTGAAGAGGAGGGGCGCGAAGGCAATGAGCCCCAGCATTTT

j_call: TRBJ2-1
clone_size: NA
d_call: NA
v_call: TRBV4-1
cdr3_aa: CASRQQTTVQSYNEQSF
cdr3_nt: TGCGCCAGCAGACAACAAACGACAGTACAATCCTACAATGAGCAGTCCTTC

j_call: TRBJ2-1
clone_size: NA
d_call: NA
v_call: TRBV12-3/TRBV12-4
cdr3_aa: CASSPLGSEQFF
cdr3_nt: TGTGCCAGCAGCCCTCTTGGGAGTGAGCAGTTCTTC

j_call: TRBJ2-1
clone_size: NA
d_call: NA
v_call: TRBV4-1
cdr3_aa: CASSQDIRASRGGEQFF
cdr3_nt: TGCGCCAGCAGCCAAGATATAAGGGCTAGCAGGGGGGGTGAGCAGTTCTTC

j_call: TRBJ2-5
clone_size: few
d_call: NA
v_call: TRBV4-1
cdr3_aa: CASSIEGGLRQETQYF
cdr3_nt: TGCGCCAGCAGCATTGAGGGGGGGCTGCGTCAAGAGACCCAGTACTTC

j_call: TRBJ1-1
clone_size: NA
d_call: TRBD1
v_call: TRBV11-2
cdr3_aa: CACSTSRGLMNTEAFF
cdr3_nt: TGTGCCTGCAGCACATCCAGGGGGTTGATGAACACTGAAGCTTTCTTT

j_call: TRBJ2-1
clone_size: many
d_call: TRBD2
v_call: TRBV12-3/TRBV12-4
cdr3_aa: CASSLSRLAGSIYNEQFF
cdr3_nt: TGTGCCAGCAGTTTATCAAGACTAGCGGGAAGCATTTACAATGAGCAGTTCTTC

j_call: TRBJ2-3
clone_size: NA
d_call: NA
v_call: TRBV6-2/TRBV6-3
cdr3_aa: CATCTIGSDQYF
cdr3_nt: TGTGCCACCTGTACCATCGGGAGTGACCAGTATTTT